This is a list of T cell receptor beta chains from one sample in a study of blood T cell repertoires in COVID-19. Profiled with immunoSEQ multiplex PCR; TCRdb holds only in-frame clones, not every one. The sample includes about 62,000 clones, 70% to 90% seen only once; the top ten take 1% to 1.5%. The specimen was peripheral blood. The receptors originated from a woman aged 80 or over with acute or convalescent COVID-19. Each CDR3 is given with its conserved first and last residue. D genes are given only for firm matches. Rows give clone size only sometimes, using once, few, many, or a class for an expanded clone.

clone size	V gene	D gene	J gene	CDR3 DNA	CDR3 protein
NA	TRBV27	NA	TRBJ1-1	TGTGCCAGCAGACAGGGTTTCACTGAAGCTTTCTTT	CASRQGFTEAFF
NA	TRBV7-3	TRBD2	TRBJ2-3	TGTGCCAGCAGCTCCGGACTAGCGGGCCGCACAGATACGCAGTATTTT	CASSSGLAGRTDTQYF
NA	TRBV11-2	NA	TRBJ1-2	TGTGCCAGCAGCTTAATCGGACAGAACGATGGCTACACCTTC	CASSLIGQNDGYTF
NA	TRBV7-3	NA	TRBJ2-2	TGTGCCAGCAGCGCCTCGCGGGGCGGGGAGCTGTTTTTT	CASSASRGGELFF
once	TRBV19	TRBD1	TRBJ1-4	TGTGCCAGTAGTACCGGGACAGGGGTAGGGCGTGAAAAACTGTTTTTT	CASSTGTGVGREKLFF
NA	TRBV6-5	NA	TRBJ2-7	TGTGCCAGCAGAACACAGGGTTACGAGCAGTACTTC	CASRTQGYEQYF
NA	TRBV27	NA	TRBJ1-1	TGTGCCAGCAGTTCGGGACTATTACCGAAGGTGGTAGCTTTCTTT	CASSSGLLPKVVAFF
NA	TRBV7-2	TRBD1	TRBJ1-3	TGTGCCAGCAGCTTATCAACAGGGGGTGGAAACACCATATATTTT	CASSLSTGGGNTIYF
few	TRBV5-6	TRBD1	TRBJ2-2	TGTGCCAGCAGCCCAAGGGGACAGGGATACACCGGGGAGCTGTTTTTT	CASSPRGQGYTGELFF
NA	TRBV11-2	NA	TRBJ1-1	TGTGCCAGCAGCTGGGGACTCCAGAACACTGAAGCTTTCTTT	CASSWGLQNTEAFF
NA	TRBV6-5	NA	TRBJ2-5	TGTGCCAGCAGTTACCGGGGAGAGACCCAGTACTTC	CASSYRGETQYF
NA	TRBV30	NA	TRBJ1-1	TGTGCCTGGGCGCCCAGGAACACTGAAGCTTTCTTT	CAWAPRNTEAFF
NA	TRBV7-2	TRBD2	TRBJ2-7	TGTGCCAGCAGCTTAGTTGTAGCGGGAGGCTACGAGCAGTACTTC	CASSLVVAGGYEQYF
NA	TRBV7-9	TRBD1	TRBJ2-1	TGTGCCAGCAGCAACCGACAGGGACGCTCCTACAATGAGCAGTTCTTC	CASSNRQGRSYNEQFF
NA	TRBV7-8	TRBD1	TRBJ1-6	TGTGCCAGCAGTTTTTCAGGGGGCTTAGGTGGTAATTCACCCCTCCACTTT	CASSFSGGLGGNSPLHF
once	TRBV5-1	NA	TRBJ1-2	TGCGCCAGCAGCGTTGGGACTGACTATGGCTACACCTTC	CASSVGTDYGYTF
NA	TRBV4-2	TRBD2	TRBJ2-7	TGTGCCAGCAGCCCCGGGACTAGACCAAGCTCCTACGAGCAGTACTTC	CASSPGTRPSSYEQYF
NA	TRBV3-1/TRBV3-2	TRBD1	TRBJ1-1	TGTGCCAGCAGCCGACAGGGACCTTTGGGCAGCATCGGGGAGAACACTGAAGCTTTCTTT	CASSRQGPLGSIGENTEAFF
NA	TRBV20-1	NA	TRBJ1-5	TGCAGTGCTAGTCACCCAGGGGCCAATCAGCCCCAGCATTTT	CSASHPGANQPQHF
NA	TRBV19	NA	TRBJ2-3	TGTGCCAGTAGTACCCCGGTGAGCGGGGATACGCAGTATTTT	CASSTPVSGDTQYF
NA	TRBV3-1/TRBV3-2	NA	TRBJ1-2	TGTGCCAGCAGTCAAGGAGCGGGGAATGGCTACACCTTC	CASSQGAGNGYTF
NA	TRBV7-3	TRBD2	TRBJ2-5	TGTGCCAGCAGCTTAACGGCCCGGGGGGGCCAAGAGACCCAGTACTTC	CASSLTARGGQETQYF
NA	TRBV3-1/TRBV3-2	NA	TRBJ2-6	TGTGCCAGCAGCCGCCCGAGCTCTGGGGCCAACGTCCTGACTTTC	CASSRPSSGANVLTF
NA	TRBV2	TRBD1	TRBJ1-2	TGTGCCAGCAGCTGGGGACAGGCAAACTATGGCTACACCTTC	CASSWGQANYGYTF
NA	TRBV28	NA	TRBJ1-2	TGTGCCAGCAGTCCAGGGAATAACTATGGCTACACCTTC	CASSPGNNYGYTF
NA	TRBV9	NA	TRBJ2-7	TGTGCCAGCAGCCCAAGGACAGATCCGGGCCAATTTTACTTC	CASSPRTDPGQFYF
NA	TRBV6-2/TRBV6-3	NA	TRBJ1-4	TGTGCCAGCAGCCCCACGAGTGAAAAACTGTTTTTT	CASSPTSEKLFF
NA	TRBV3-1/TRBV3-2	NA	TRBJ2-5	TGTGCCAGCAGCCAAAAGAGCCGACTCTGGACCCAGTACTTC	CASSQKSRLWTQYF